These 21 T cell receptor beta chains were all obtained from the same sample, sequenced in a study of beta chain features in type 1 diabetes. Sequencing targeted expressed TCRB transcripts, as all isolated RNA had been reverse transcribed. Some clones are missing from TCRdb's copy, which holds only in-frame ones; the method was immunoSEQ multiplex PCR. The repertoire includes around 300,000 clones, 8% of them detected once, and roughly 0.94% sits in the top ten. The specimen was central memory CD4+ T cells from blood. These receptors originate from a woman younger than 35 in good health.

This clone appeared a few times. This rearrangement joins TRBV7-3 to TRBJ2-3; no reliable D call. There are 15 residues in the CDR3. V was cut by 2 bases and J by 2 bases, with 11 bases left in between. Germline CDR1 and CDR2: SGHTA and FQGTGA. The CDR3 loop reads CASSLVALFTDTQYF. As DNA, the CDR3 is TGTGCCAGCAGCTTAGTCGCCTTGTTCACAGATACGCAGTATTTT.

The chain combines TRBV23-1 with TRBJ1-2, with D unresolved. TRBV23-1 is treated as an ORF (open reading frame) with a function not yet certain. V lost 3 bases and J 4 bases, leaving 9 bases between the germline ends. The CDR3 is 13 amino acids. The CDR3 loop reads CASSQAEPYGYTF. The CDR3 nucleotides read TGCGCCAGCAGTCAGGCAGAGCCCTATGGCTACACCTTC.

This clone has more than one count but fewer than ten. The chain links TRBV28 to TRBJ1-6; D call uncertain. This CDR3 is built from 14 residues. Germline CDR1 reads MDHEN; CDR2 reads SYDVKM. The ends were cut back, 3 bases at V and 7 bases at J, with 10 bases in the middle. CDR3 sequence: CASSFGISNSPLHF. DNA of the CDR3: TGTGCCAGCAGTTTCGGTATATCAAATTCACCCCTCCACTTT.

J is TRBJ1-5 and V is TRBV11-3; D may be TRBD1 (5 bases). This CDR3 region has 15 residues. From germline, CDR1 is SGHNT and CDR2 YENEEA. V lost 0 bases and J lost 5, with 11 bases in between. The CDR3 spells CASSLEGEADQPQHF. CDR3 nucleotides: TGTGCCAGCAGCTTAGAGGGGGAGGCGGATCAGCCCCAGCATTTT.

This chain joins TRBV5-1 and TRBJ2-5; 8 bases are shared with TRBD2. V gave up 1 base and J gave up 2 bases; unmatched junction bases: 7. Germline V CDR1 and CDR2: SGHRS, YFSETQ. The CDR3 consists of 16 residues. CDR3 loop: CASSLIQRGPQETQYF. In nucleotides, the CDR3 is TGCGCCAGCAGCTTGATTCAGCGGGGGCCACAAGAGACCCAGTACTTC. The full variable domain, rest sourced from reference TRBV5-1 and TRBJ2-5, is KAGVTQTPRYLIKTRGQQVTLSCSPISGHRSVSWYQQTPGQGLQFLFEYFSETQRNKGNFPGRFSGRQFSNSRSEMNVSTLELGDSALYLCASSLIQRGPQETQYFGPGTRLLVL.

The genes are TRBV4-1 and TRBJ2-3, with TRBD2 matching 7 bases. J gave up 2 bases and V 3 bases, and 2 bases lay outside the gene matches. This CDR3 has 14 amino acids. Germline V gene sequence: CDR1 MGHRA, CDR2 YSYEKL. For the CDR3, the DNA is TGCGCCAGCAGCCACGGGGGGTACACAGATACGCAGTATTTT. Encoded protein: CASSHGGYTDTQYF.

CDR3 nucleotide sequence: TGTGCCAGCGGGAGGGCGGGGAACAATGAGCAGTTCTTC. The encoded protein is CASGRAGNNEQFF. The rearrangement links TRBV6-1 to TRBJ2-1, with 7 bases aligning to TRBD2. This CDR3 comprises 13 residues. Per the germline V gene, CDR1 is MNHNS and CDR2 is SASEGT. J was trimmed by 5 bases and V by 8 bases; bases with no gene match: 6.

This clone was picked up many times. The chain is built from TRBV19 and TRBJ1-1; D uncertain. The V end was cut by 5 bases, the J end by 1 base, with 17 bases between. The CDR3 consists of 16 residues. In germline, CDR1 is LNHDA, CDR2 SQIVND (reference sequence). In DNA form, the CDR3 reads TGTGCCAGTAGTCTCGGGCAACAGCTAACGAACACTGAAGCTTTCTTT. Protein sequence: CASSLGQQLTNTEAFF.

This clone appeared many times. The chain uses TRBV4-3 and TRBJ1-4; TRBD1 agrees at 7 bases. The CDR3 totals 12 residues. Per germline, CDR1 LGHNA and CDR2 YSLEER. Losses at the gene ends were 5 bases for V and 10 bases for J; bases not matched to a gene: 4. CDR3 sequence reads: CASSDPGGKLFF. The CDR3 coding sequence is TGCGCCAGCAGCGACCCAGGGGGAAAACTGTTTTTT.

The gene calls are TRBV27 and TRBJ2-3; TRBD1 aligns across 7 bases. CDR3 length: 14 residues. Germline V lookup: CDR1 MNHEY, CDR2 SMNVEV (reference sequence). J lost 6 bases, V lost 3 bases, and 6 bases had no gene match. CDR3 sequence: CASSLGQRRDTQYF. CDR3 DNA: TGTGCCAGCAGTTTGGGACAGAGGCGGGATACGCAGTATTTT.

This clone occurred a few times. The chain uses TRBV7-9 and TRBJ1-5; D remains unclear. Between the trimmed V and J ends, which lost 5 bases and 0 bases, there was a span of 11 bases. CDR3 length: 15 amino acids. The germline CDR1 and CDR2 sequences are SEHNR and FQNEAQ (reference sequence). The DNA of the CDR3 is TGTGCCAGCAGCCAACGGGGAGATAGCAATCAGCCCCAGCATTTT. Translating gives CASSQRGDSNQPQHF. Combining the CDR3 with reference TRBV7-9 and TRBJ1-5 gives the whole variable domain DTGVSQNPRHKITKRGQNVTFRCDPISEHNRLYWYRQTLGQGPEFLTYFQNEAQLEKSRLLSDRFSAERPKGSFSTLEIQRTEQGDSAMYLCASSQRGDSNQPQHFGDGTRLSIL.

The sample holds a few counts of this clone. The chain combines TRBV6-5 with TRBJ1-2; 7 nucleotides line up with TRBD1. CDR1 and CDR2 (germline): MNHEY, SVGAGI. V shed 5 bases and J 8 bases; nucleotides not matched to a gene: 14. CDR3 length: 15 amino acids. The CDR3 DNA sequence: TGTGCCAGCAGTCCTCTCCGGAGGGGGCTTGAAGGCTACACCTTC. This gives the protein CASSPLRRGLEGYTF.

This clone showed up just a few times. This chain connects TRBV30 to TRBJ1-2; D gene uncertain. The CDR3 runs to 11 residues. V was pared by 4 bases and J by 7 bases, with 10 bases between. Germline V gives CDR1 GTSNPN, CDR2 SVGIG (reference sequence). CDR3 bases: TGTGCCTGGACTCCTCTGACTGGCTACACCTTC. Amino acid sequence: CAWTPLTGYTF.

This clone was seen repeatedly, ten times or more. This chain links TRBV2 with TRBJ2-7; no firm D call. The germline gives CDR1 SNHLY, CDR2 FYNNEI. This CDR3 has 11 amino acids. Trimming left V 8 bases short and J 3 bases short, with 8 bases between. CDR3 loop: CASGQIYEQYV. CDR3 coding DNA: TGTGCCAGCGGCCAAATCTACGAGCAGTACGTC.

This clone was seen more than once but under ten times. V is TRBV7-2 and J is TRBJ2-1, with D possibly matching TRBD2 (5 bases). Looked up from germline, CDR1 is SGHTA and CDR2 is FQGNSA. The CDR3 is made up of 14 amino acids. V gave up 4 bases and J gave up 6 bases, with 13 bases separating them. The CDR3 region is CASSSNSRGNEQFF. In DNA, the CDR3 is TGTGCCAGCAGCTCCAATTCACGGGGCAATGAGCAGTTCTTC.

The chain couples TRBV9 to TRBJ1-1, with D possibly TRBD1 on 6 matching bases. With 0 bases removed from V and 1 base from J, the gap between germline ends came to 10 bases. The CDR3 runs to 15 residues. The germline gives CDR1 SGDLS, CDR2 YYNGEE. This chain's CDR3 is CASSVADRQNTEAFF. The CDR3, as DNA: TGTGCCAGCAGCGTAGCTGACAGGCAGAACACTGAAGCTTTCTTT. Using reference TRBV9 and TRBJ1-1 for the parts outside the CDR3, the full variable domain is DSGVTQTPKHLITATGQRVTLRCSPRSGDLSVYWYQQSLDQGLQFLIQYYNGEERAKGNILERFSAQQFPDLHSELNLSSLELGDSALYFCASSVADRQNTEAFFGQGTRLTVV.

Many counts were recorded for this clone. The J gene is TRBJ2-7, the V gene TRBV30; TRBD2 might be the D (7 bases). CDR3 length: 17 residues. The ends were cut back, 3 bases at V and 0 bases at J, with 21 bases in the middle. Per germline, CDR1 GTSNPN and CDR2 SVGIG (reference sequence). For the CDR3, the DNA is TGTGCCTGGAGCCGGGCCGGTAGGGGAGGGGGCTCCTACGAGCAGTACTTC. Its translation: CAWSRAGRGGGSYEQYF.

This clone was counted only a few times. V gene TRBV4-3 combines with J gene TRBJ2-3; the D is unclear. In germline, CDR1 is LGHNA, CDR2 YSLEER. The CDR3 is made up of 15 amino acids. V lost 1 base and J 3 bases, leaving 11 bases between the germline ends. CDR3 loop: CASSQGVLLTDTQYF. Here the CDR3 DNA reads TGCGCCAGCAGCCAAGGGGTACTCCTTACAGATACGCAGTATTTT.

This clone is classed as medium-sized. This rearrangement joins TRBV7-2 to TRBJ2-3; D is perhaps TRBD1 (5 bases). Germline assignment: CDR1 SGHTA and CDR2 FQGNSA. The CDR3 sequence is 16 residues long. Between the trimmed V and J ends, which lost 4 bases and 3 bases, there was a span of 17 bases. The CDR3 is CASSSGRQGSTDTQYF. Written as DNA, the CDR3 is TGTGCCAGCAGCTCAGGGCGGCAGGGATCAACAGATACGCAGTATTTT.

This clone was seen a handful of times. The rearrangement uses TRBV11-2 and TRBJ2-3; 9 bases are a match to TRBD1. The CDR3 runs to 14 residues. Trimming took 1 base from V and 5 from J; bases not matched to a gene: 1. The germline V gene encodes CDR1 SGHAT and CDR2 FQNNGV. CDR3 sequence (DNA): TGTGCCAGCAGCTTAGGACAGGGGGGAGATACGCAGTATTTT. This encodes CASSLGQGGDTQYF.

This chain links TRBV4-1 with TRBJ1-5; a weak D match, TRBD1 (6 bases). The CDR3 is 18 amino acids. Germline V CDR1 and CDR2: MGHRA, YSYEKL. Trimming took off 0 bases at V and 6 bases at J, with 21 bases between the two ends. The CDR3 sequence is CASSQDLMRGASGQPQHF. For the CDR3, the DNA is TGCGCCAGCAGCCAAGATCTTATGAGGGGGGCGTCGGGTCAGCCCCAGCATTTT.